These 21 T cell receptor beta chains originate from one sample sequenced in a study of T cell repertoires in cytomegalovirus infection. TCRdb re-called the reads through MiXCR, storing one row per CDR3 protein. Among hundreds of thousands of distinct CDR3 sequences listed, approximately 40% were seen once. These receptors have no identified antigens. Sequenced here: cultured PBMCs, sampled from culture after CMV antigen stimulation. The source is a human donor in good health (CMV status not recorded). Some clones in this sample may be carry-over from other donors' samples.

CDR3 nucleotides: TGTGCCAGCAGCCAAGGCCCGGTAGCGGGGGGGTTGCACAATGAGCAGTTCTTC. The encoded protein is CASSQGPVAGGLHNEQFF. The chain recombines TRBV4-2 with TRBJ2-1; TRBD2 aligns across 11 bases. The CDR3 contains 18 residues. Germline V gene lookup returns CDR1 LGHNA and CDR2 YNFKEQ. V shed 1 base and J 5 bases; nucleotides not matched to a gene: 10.

This clonotype was observed many times. The junction and the germline gene differ at one end; a read error may be behind it. V gene TRBV7-2 combines with J gene TRBJ2-3; 10 positions agree with TRBD2. This CDR3 contains 15 residues. CDR1 and CDR2 (germline): SGHTA, FQGNSA. CDR3 protein: CASSLAGDGTDTQYF. The DNA for the CDR3 is TGTGCCAGCAGCCTAGCGGGAGACGGGACAGATACGCAGTATTTT. Based on the CDR3 plus reference TRBV7-2 and TRBJ2-3, the full variable domain is GAGVSQSPSNKVTEKGKDVELRCDPISGHTALYWYRQSLGQGLEFLIYFQGNSAPDKSGLPSDRFSAERTGGSVSTLTIQRTQQEDSAVYLCASSLAGDGTDTQYFGPGTRLTVL.

The count of this clonotype is one. This sequence joins TRBV9 and TRBJ2-1, with D perhaps matching TRBD1 (5 bases). The V gene's germline CDR1 is SGDLS and CDR2 YYNGEE. The CDR3 runs 15 residues. V lost 0 bases to trimming and J lost 5 bases, with 12 bases between them. CDR3 bases: TGTGCCAGCAGCGTAGGACGCGTCAGGGACAATGAGCAGTTCTTC. It translates to CASSVGRVRDNEQFF.

The J gene is TRBJ1-1, the V gene TRBV7-2, with D perhaps matching TRBD1 (5 bases). The CDR3 covers 14 residues. V lost 2 bases, J lost 7 bases, and 14 bases lay in between. Germline V gives CDR1 SGHTA, CDR2 FQGNSA. Here the CDR3 DNA reads TGTGCCAGCAGCTTACTCGGGAGGGACGATGAAGCTTTCTTT. Translated: CASSLLGRDDEAFF.

This clonotype was counted only a few times. The rearrangement joins TRBV11-2 to TRBJ2-5; TRBD1 matches at 7 bases. From germline, CDR1 is SGHAT and CDR2 FQNNGV. V lost 4 bases and J lost 6; bases outside the gene matches: 14. The CDR3 extends over 16 amino acids. CDR3 DNA: TGTGCCAGCAGCTCGGGGCCCGTGACAGGGCGTAAGACCCAGTACTTC. Its protein is CASSSGPVTGRKTQYF.

V gene TRBV7-2 combines with J gene TRBJ2-2; TRBD1 matches at 8 bases. The germline V gene encodes CDR1 SGHTA and CDR2 FQGNSA. V shed 6 bases, J shed 6 bases, and the junction held 12 bases outside the gene matches. The CDR3 is made up of 16 amino acids. CDR3 sequence: CASRPPGDRGPGELFF. The CDR3 nucleotides are TGTGCCAGCAGACCCCCCGGAGACAGGGGCCCCGGGGAGCTGTTTTTT.

The rearrangement uses TRBV20-1 and TRBJ2-1, with 9 bases lining up with TRBD2. CDR1 is DFQATT and CDR2 is SNEGSKA in the germline V gene (reference sequence). The CDR3 is 15 residues long. After removal of 6 bases from V and 0 bases from J, the junction contained 6 bases not matched to a gene. This CDR3 reads CSAGTSRYSYNEQFF. CDR3 DNA sequence: TGCAGTGCCGGGACTAGCAGATACTCCTACAATGAGCAGTTCTTC.

V is TRBV4-1 and J is TRBJ2-5, with D possibly matching TRBD2 (6 bases). V dropped 0 bases and J dropped 2 bases, with 16 bases sitting between them. The CDR3 is 17 amino acids. Germline V gene data show CDR1 as MGHRA and CDR2 as YSYEKL. The CDR3 loop reads CASSQEPPAGKQETQYF. The DNA of the CDR3 is TGCGCCAGCAGCCAAGAACCCCCCGCGGGGAAGCAAGAGACCCAGTACTTC.

This clonotype has only a few counts. V gene TRBV11-2 combines with J gene TRBJ2-3, with D perhaps assigned TRBD1 or TRBD2 (7 bases each). Per the germline V gene, CDR1 is SGHAT and CDR2 is FQNNGV. V was shortened by 0 bases and J by 2 bases, with 30 bases between the two germline ends. The CDR3 has 22 residues. CDR3 sequence (DNA): TGTGCCAGCAGCTTAGAATGGGGGAGGGGGCGAGGGACCCTAAGCTCCACAGATACGCAGTATTTT. Its protein is CASSLEWGRGRGTLSSTDTQYF.

The rearrangement links TRBV6-8 to TRBJ2-1, with D tentatively TRBD1 (5 bases). In germline, CDR1 is MNHGY, CDR2 SAAAGT. The CDR3 contains 19 residues. Trimming removed 0 bases from V and 8 bases from J, with 26 bases in between. In DNA form, the CDR3 reads TGTGCCAGCAGTTACTCGACCTTGGCTTCTGGACATACGGGCGATGAGCAGTTCTTC. Protein product: CASSYSTLASGHTGDEQFF.

The chain is built from TRBV12-3 or TRBV12-4 and TRBJ2-5, with TRBD2 matching 10 bases. CDR3 length: 18 amino acids. Unmatched junction bases numbered 11, after V lost 3 bases and J lost 1 base. CDR3 sequence: CASSFWVAGGPLQETQYF. As DNA, the CDR3 is TGTGCCAGCAGTTTTTGGGTAGCGGGAGGACCTCTCCAAGAGACCCAGTACTTC.

V usage is TRBV28 and J usage is TRBJ1-5; D is unresolved. This CDR3 region has 11 residues. Germline V gene lookup returns CDR1 MDHEN and CDR2 SYDVKM. V was cut by 5 bases and J by 11 bases, with 10 bases left in between. The DNA of the CDR3 is TGTGCCAGCAGTCTAATTGGGGCCCAGCATTTT. Amino acid sequence: CASSLIGAQHF. Using reference TRBV28 and TRBJ1-5 for the parts outside the CDR3, the full variable domain is DVKVTQSSRYLVKRTGEKVFLECVQDMDHENMFWYRQDPGLGLRLIYFSYDVKMKEKGDIPEGYSVSREKKERFSLILESASTNQTSMYLCASSLIGAQHFGDGTRLSIL.

The genes are TRBV7-2 and TRBJ1-6; D is unresolved. Trimming cost V 5 bases and J 10 bases, with 9 bases left between them. This CDR3 contains 12 residues. The V gene's germline CDR1 is SGHTA and CDR2 FQGNSA. In DNA, the CDR3 is TGTGCCAGCAGCGAGAGGGTATCACCCCTCCACTTT. Translating gives CASSERVSPLHF.

This clonotype was seen only a few times. The rearrangement links TRBV6-2 or TRBV6-3 to TRBJ2-4, with 13 bases matching TRBD2. Germline CDR1 reads MNHEY; CDR2 reads SVGEGT. This CDR3 contains 20 residues. Unmatched junction bases numbered 15, after V lost 6 bases and J lost 1 base. The CDR3 here is CASSLRPSGTSGKAKNIQYF. Here the CDR3 DNA reads TGTGCCAGCAGCCTACGACCTTCGGGGACTAGCGGGAAGGCCAAAAACATTCAGTACTTC.

This rearrangement joins TRBV7-6 to TRBJ1-6; D gene uncertain. CDR3 size: 18 residues. The ends were cut back, 0 bases at V and 7 bases at J, with 19 bases in the middle. The germline CDR1 and CDR2 sequences are SGHVS and FNYEAQ. CDR3 DNA sequence: TGTGCCAGCAGCTTAGCCCCCTCCGTGGTTGGGAGGAATTCACCCCTCCACTTT. This gives the protein CASSLAPSVVGRNSPLHF.

J is TRBJ1-1 and V is TRBV4-1; D may be TRBD1 (6 bases). The CDR3 consists of 15 residues. Germline loops: CDR1 MGHRA, CDR2 YSYEKL. Between the trimmed V and J ends, which lost 1 base and 1 base, there was a span of 10 bases. The CDR3 DNA is TGCGCCAGCAGCCAAGTTCCAGGGGAGAACACTGAAGCTTTCTTT. Protein: CASSQVPGENTEAFF.

This clonotype appeared a few times. This chain connects TRBV5-4 to TRBJ2-1; the D gene is possibly TRBD2 (5 bases). Germline V CDR1 and CDR2: SGHNT, YYREEE (reference sequence). The CDR3 length is 14 residues. Trimming stripped 7 bases from V and 5 bases from J, with 16 bases between. The CDR3 is CASGRGGLDNEQFF. In nucleotides, the CDR3 is TGTGCCAGCGGGCGCGGAGGCCTCGACAATGAGCAGTTCTTC. Combining the CDR3 with reference TRBV5-4 and TRBJ2-1 gives the whole variable domain ETGVTQSPTHLIKTRGQQVTLRCSSQSGHNTVSWYQQALGQGPQFIFQYYREEENGRGNFPPRFSGLQFPNYSSELNVNALELDDSALYLCASGRGGLDNEQFFGPGTRLTVL.

Ten or more counts support this clonotype. This rearrangement joins TRBV7-2 to TRBJ2-3; 14 positions agree with TRBD2. Germline CDR1 SGHTA, CDR2 FQGNSA. Losses at the gene ends were 5 bases for V and 1 base for J; bases not matched to a gene: 11. The CDR3 sequence is 19 residues long. CDR3 in DNA: TGTGCCAGCAGCGGCCAGACGGGACTAGCGGGAGATGGCACAGATACGCAGTATTTT. Translated: CASSGQTGLAGDGTDTQYF.

This clonotype has just a few counts. V is TRBV6-1 and J is TRBJ1-1; no clear D gene. Germline V gives CDR1 MNHNS, CDR2 SASEGT. This CDR3 contains 14 residues. With 6 bases removed from V and 4 bases from J, the gap between germline ends came to 15 bases. CDR3 amino acids: CASRRGGPGTEAFF. CDR3 DNA sequence: TGTGCCAGCAGGCGGGGAGGGCCGGGCACTGAAGCTTTCTTT.

About this clonotype: One end of the junction does not line up with germline, which may come from a read error. The chain joins TRBV7-2 to TRBJ2-1; D is ambiguous. The length of the CDR3 is 14 residues. Germline V gene data show CDR1 as SGHTA and CDR2 as FQGNSA. This CDR3 reads CASSLGTSYIEQFF. CDR3 nucleotides: TGTGCCAGCAGCTTAGGGACCTCCTACATTGAGCAGTTCTTC.

The rearrangement joins TRBV24-1 to TRBJ2-3; tentatively, D is TRBD1 (5 bases). CDR1 is KGHDR, CDR2 SFDVKD, per germline. V was cut by 7 bases and J by 3 bases, with 10 bases left in between. The CDR3 extends over 13 amino acids. CDR3 residues: CATRGVETDTQYF. CDR3 sequence (DNA): TGTGCCACCAGAGGGGTGGAAACAGATACGCAGTATTTT.